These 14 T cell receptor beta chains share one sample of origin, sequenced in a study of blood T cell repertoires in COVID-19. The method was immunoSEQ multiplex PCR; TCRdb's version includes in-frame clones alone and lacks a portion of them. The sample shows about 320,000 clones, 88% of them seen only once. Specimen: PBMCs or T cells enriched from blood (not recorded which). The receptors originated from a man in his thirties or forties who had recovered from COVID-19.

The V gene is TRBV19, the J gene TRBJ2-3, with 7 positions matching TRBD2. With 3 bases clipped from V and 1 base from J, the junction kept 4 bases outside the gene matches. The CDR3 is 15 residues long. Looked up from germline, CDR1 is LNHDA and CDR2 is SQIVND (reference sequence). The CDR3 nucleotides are TGTGCCAGTAGTATCCAAGCGGGGCGCACAGATACGCAGTATTTT. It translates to CASSIQAGRTDTQYF. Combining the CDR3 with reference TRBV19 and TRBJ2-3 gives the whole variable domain DGGITQSPKYLFRKEGQNVTLSCEQNLNHDAMYWYRQDPGQGLRLIYYSQIVNDFQKGDIAEGYSVSREKKESFPLTVTSAQKNPTAFYLCASSIQAGRTDTQYFGPGTRLTVL.

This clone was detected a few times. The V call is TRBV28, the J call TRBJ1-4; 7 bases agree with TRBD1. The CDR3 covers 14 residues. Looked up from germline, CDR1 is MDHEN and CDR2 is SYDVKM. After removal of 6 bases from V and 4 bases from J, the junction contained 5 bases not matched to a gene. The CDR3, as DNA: TGTGCCAGCAGCCGGGACAGAGATAATGAAAAACTGTTTTTT. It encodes CASSRDRDNEKLFF.

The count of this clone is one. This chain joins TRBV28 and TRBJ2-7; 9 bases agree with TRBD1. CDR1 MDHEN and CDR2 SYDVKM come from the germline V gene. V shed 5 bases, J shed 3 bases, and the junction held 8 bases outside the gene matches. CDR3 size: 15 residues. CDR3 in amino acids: CASSAPGTGNYEQYF. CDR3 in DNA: TGTGCCAGCAGTGCCCCCGGGACAGGGAACTACGAGCAGTACTTC.

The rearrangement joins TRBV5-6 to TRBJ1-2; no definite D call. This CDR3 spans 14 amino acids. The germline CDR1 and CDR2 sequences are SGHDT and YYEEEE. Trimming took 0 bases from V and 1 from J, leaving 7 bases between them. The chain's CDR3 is CASSLEQNNYGYTF. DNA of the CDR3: TGTGCCAGCAGCTTGGAACAGAATAACTATGGCTACACCTTC.

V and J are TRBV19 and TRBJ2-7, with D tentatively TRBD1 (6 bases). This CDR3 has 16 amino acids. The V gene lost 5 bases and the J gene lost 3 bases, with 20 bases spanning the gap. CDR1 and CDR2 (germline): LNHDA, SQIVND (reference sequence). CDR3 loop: CASSGIIGDTYYEQYF. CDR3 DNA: TGTGCCAGTAGTGGGATAATTGGGGACACTTACTACGAGCAGTACTTC.

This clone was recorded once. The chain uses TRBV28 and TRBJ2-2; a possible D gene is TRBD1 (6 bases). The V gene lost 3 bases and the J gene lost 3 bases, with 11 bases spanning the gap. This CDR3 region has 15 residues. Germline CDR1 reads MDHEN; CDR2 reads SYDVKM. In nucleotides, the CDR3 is TGTGCCAGCAGTTTCCGGGACACTTACACCGGGGAGCTGTTTTTT. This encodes CASSFRDTYTGELFF. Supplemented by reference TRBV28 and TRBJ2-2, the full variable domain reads DVKVTQSSRYLVKRTGEKVFLECVQDMDHENMFWYRQDPGLGLRLIYFSYDVKMKEKGDIPEGYSVSREKKERFSLILESASTNQTSMYLCASSFRDTYTGELFFGEGSRLTVL.

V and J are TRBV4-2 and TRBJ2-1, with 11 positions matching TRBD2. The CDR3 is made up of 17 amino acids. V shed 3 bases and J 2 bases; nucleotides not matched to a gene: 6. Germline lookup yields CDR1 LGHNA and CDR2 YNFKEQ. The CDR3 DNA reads TGTGCCAGCAGCCAGACTGTTAGCGGGGGGGCCTACAATGAGCAGTTCTTC. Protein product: CASSQTVSGGAYNEQFF.

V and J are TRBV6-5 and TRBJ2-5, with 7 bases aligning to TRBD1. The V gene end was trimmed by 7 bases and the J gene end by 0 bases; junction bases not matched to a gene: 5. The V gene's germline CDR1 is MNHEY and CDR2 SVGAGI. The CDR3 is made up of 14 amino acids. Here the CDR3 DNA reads TGTGCCAGCACACTGGGACAGTACCAAGAGACCCAGTACTTC. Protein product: CASTLGQYQETQYF.

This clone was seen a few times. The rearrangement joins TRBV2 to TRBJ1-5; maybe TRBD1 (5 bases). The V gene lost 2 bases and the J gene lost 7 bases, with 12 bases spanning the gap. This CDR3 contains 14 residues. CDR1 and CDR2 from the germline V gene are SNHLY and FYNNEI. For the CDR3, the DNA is TGTGCCAGCAGTGAATTGTCAGGGATCCAGCCCCAGCATTTT. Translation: CASSELSGIQPQHF.

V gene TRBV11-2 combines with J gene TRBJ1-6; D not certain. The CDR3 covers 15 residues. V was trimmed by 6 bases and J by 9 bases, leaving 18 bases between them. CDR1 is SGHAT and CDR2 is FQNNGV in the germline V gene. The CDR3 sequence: CASRHLTGMSSPLHF. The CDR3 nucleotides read TGTGCCAGCAGACACCTAACGGGGATGAGTTCACCCCTCCACTTT.

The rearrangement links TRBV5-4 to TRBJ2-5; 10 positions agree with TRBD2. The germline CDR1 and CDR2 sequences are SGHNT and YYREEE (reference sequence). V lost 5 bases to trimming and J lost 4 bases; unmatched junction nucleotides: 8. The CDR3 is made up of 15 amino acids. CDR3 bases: TGTGCCAGCAGTAATAGCGGGGGGCCTGGAGAGACCCAGTACTTC. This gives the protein CASSNSGGPGETQYF.

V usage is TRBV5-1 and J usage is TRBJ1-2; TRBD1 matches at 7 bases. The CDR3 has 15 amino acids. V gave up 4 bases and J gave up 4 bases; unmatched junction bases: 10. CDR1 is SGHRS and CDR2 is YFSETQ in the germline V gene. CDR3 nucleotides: TGCGCCAGCAGCCCGGGACAGCTTGACCTCTATGGCTACACCTTC. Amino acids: CASSPGQLDLYGYTF.

Here the CDR3 reads CASSLQGLETQYF. The CDR3 nucleotides are TGCGCCAGCAGCTTGCAGGGCCTGGAGACCCAGTACTTC. The rearrangement uses TRBV5-1 and TRBJ2-5; D may be TRBD1 (5 bases). The CDR3 extends over 13 amino acids. Per germline, CDR1 SGHRS and CDR2 YFSETQ. With 1 base removed from V and 5 bases from J, the gap between germline ends came to 9 bases.

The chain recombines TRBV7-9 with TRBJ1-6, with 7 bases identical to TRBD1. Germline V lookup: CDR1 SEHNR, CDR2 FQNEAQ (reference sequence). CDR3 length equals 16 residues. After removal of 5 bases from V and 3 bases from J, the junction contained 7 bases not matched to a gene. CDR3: CASSQPRGFYNSPLHF. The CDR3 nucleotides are TGTGCCAGCAGCCAACCCAGGGGGTTCTATAATTCACCCCTCCACTTT. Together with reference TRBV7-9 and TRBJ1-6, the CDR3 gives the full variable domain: DTGVSQNPRHKITKRGQNVTFRCDPISEHNRLYWYRQTLGQGPEFLTYFQNEAQLEKSRLLSDRFSAERPKGSFSTLEIQRTEQGDSAMYLCASSQPRGFYNSPLHFGNGTRLTVT.